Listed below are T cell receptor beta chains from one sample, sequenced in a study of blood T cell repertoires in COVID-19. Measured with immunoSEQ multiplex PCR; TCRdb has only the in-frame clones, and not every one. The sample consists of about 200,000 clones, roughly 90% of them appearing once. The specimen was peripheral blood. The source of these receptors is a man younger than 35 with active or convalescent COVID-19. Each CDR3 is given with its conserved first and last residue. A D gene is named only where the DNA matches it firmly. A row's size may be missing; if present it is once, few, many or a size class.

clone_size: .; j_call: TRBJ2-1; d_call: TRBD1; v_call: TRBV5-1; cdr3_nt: TGCGCCAGCAGCTTGGGGGGACAGGGGATCGATGAGCAGTTCTTC; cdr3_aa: CASSLGGQGIDEQFF
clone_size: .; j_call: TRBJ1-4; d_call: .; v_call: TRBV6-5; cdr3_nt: TGTGCCAGCAAGAGGACAGTATACGAAAAACTGTTTTTT; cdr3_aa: CASKRTVYEKLFF
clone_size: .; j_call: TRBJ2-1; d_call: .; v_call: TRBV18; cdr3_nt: TGTGCCAGCTCACAACAGGGTTACTCCTACAATGAGCAGTTCTTC; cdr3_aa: CASSQQGYSYNEQFF
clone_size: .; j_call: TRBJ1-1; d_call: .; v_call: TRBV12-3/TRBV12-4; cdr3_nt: TGTGCCAGCAGTTTCGGGAACACTGAAGCTTTCTTT; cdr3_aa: CASSFGNTEAFF
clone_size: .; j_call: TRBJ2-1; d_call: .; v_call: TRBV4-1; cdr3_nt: TGCGCCAGCAGCCAAGATACGGGAGGGGGCGCCTACAATGAGCAGTTCTTC; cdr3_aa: CASSQDTGGGAYNEQFF
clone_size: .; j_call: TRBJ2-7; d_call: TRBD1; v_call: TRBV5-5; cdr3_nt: TGTGCCAGCAGACGACAGGGAAGCTCCTACGAGCAGTACTTC; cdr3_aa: CASRRQGSSYEQYF
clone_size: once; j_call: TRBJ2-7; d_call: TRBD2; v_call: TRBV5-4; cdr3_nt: TGTGCCAGCAGCCCTCAACCGCCGGGACTAGCGGGATACGAGCAGTACTTC; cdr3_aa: CASSPQPPGLAGYEQYF
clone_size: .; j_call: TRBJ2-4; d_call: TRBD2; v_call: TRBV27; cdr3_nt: TGTGCCAGCAGTCCTGGGAGCGGGAGGGCCCAAGGCAAAAACATTCAGTACTTC; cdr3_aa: CASSPGSGRAQGKNIQYF
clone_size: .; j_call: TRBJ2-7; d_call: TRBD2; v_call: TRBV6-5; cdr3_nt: TGTGCCACCGAGCGGGAGGACACCTACGAGCAGTACTTC; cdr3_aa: CATEREDTYEQYF
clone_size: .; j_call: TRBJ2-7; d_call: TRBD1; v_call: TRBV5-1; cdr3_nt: TGCGCCAGCAGCGCGACCGGGACAGGGTTCTACGAGCAGTACTTC; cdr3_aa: CASSATGTGFYEQYF
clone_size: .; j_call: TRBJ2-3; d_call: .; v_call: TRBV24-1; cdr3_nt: TGTGCCACCAGTGATGGCAGGGGTAGCACAGATACGCAGTATTTT; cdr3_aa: CATSDGRGSTDTQYF
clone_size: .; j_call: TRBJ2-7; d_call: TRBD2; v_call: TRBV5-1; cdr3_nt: TGCGCCAGCAGCTGGACTAGCGGGACCTCCTACGAGCAGTACTTC; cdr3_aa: CASSWTSGTSYEQYF
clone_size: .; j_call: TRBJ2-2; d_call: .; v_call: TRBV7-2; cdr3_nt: TGTGCCTCCTCTGTCAGGGCGATGAGGACCGGGGAGCTGTTTTTT; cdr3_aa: CASSVRAMRTGELFF
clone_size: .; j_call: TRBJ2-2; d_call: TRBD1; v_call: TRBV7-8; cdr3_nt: TGTGCCAGCAGCCCAGGAGCACGGGACAGGGACACCGGGGAGCTGTTTTTT; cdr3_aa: CASSPGARDRDTGELFF
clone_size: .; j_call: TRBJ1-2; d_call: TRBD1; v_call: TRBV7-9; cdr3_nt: TGTGCCAGCAGCTTAGCCCAGGGGGCCGTCTATGGCTACACCTTC; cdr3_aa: CASSLAQGAVYGYTF
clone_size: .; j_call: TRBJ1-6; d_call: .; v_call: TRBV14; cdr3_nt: TGTGCCAGCAGTCATTCCATATGGGGGGTTAATTCACCCCTCCACTTT; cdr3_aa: CASSHSIWGVNSPLHF
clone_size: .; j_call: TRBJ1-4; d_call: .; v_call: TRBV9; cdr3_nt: TGTGCCAGCAGCGTAGGGGTACGGGGGGTTGGTGAAAAACTGTTTTTT; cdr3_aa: CASSVGVRGVGEKLFF
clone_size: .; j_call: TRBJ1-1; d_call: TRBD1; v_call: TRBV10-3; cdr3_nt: TGTGCCATCGCACAGGGGCCGTCGGACACTGAAGCTTTCTTT; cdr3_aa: CAIAQGPSDTEAFF
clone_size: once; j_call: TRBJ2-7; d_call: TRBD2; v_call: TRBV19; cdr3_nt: TGTGCCAGTAGACTAGCGGGAGGACCAACCTACGAGCAGTACTTC; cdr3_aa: CASRLAGGPTYEQYF
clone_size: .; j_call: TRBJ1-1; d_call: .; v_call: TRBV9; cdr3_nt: TGTGCCAGCAGCGTACTGGCAGGGAATGAAGCTTTCTTT; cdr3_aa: CASSVLAGNEAFF
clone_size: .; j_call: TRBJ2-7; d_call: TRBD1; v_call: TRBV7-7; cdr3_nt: TGTGCTAGCAGCTTAAGACAGGGTTATGAGCAGTACTTC; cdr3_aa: CASSLRQGYEQYF
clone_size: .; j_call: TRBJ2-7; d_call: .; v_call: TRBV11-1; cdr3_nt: TGTGCCAGCAGCTTAGCCCTAGTGAGCGAGCAGTACTTC; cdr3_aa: CASSLALVSEQYF
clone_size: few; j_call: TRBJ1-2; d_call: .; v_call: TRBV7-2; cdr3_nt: TGTGCCAGCAGCGCCTTTGGTAGTGGCTACACCTTC; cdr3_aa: CASSAFGSGYTF
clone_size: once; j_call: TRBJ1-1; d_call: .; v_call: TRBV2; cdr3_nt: TGTGCCAGCAGTGAGACGGGGAACACTGAAGCTTTCTTT; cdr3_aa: CASSETGNTEAFF
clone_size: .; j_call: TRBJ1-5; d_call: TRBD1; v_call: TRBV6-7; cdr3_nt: TGTGCCAGCAGTCACTCAGGACAGGGGGCATATCAGCCCCAGCATTTT; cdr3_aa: CASSHSGQGAYQPQHF
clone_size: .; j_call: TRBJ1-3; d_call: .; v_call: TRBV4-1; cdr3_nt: TGCGCCAGCAGCCCTCGGGTTTACCTTGGAAACACCATATATTTT; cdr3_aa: CASSPRVYLGNTIYF
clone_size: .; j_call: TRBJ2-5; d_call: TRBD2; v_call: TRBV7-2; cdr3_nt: TGTGCCAGCAGCGTTAGAGGGAGGGGAGGGGAGACCCAGTACTTC; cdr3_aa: CASSVRGRGGETQYF
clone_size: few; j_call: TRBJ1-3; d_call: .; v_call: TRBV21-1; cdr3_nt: TGTGCCAGCAGCAAAGGGAGGCGGGGGTGTTCTGGAAACACCATATATTTT; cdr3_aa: CASSKGRRGCSGNTIYF
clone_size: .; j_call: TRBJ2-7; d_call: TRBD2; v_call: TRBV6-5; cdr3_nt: TGTGCCAGCAGCACGCGGACTAGCGGGTCCTACGAGCAGTACTTC; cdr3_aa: CASSTRTSGSYEQYF
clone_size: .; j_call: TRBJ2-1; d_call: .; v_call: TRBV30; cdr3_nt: TGTGCCTGGAGCCAGGGCAGGATTGATGAGCAGTTCTTC; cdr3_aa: CAWSQGRIDEQFF
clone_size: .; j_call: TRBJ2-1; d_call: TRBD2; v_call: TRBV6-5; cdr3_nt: TGTGCCAGCAGTTACGGTTCCAGCGGGAGGGGGAATGAGCAGTTCTTC; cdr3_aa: CASSYGSSGRGNEQFF
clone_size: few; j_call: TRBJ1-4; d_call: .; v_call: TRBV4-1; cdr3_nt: TGCGCCAGCAGCCAAGGAGGCAGGGTTGAGGAAAAACTGTTTTTT; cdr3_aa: CASSQGGRVEEKLFF
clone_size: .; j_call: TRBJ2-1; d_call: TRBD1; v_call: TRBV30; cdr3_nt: TGTGCCGGCGCCTCCGGGACAGGAGGGTACAATGAGCAGTTCTTC; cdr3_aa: CAGASGTGGYNEQFF
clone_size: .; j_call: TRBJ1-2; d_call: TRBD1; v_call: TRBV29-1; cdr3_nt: TGCAGCGTTCGTGGGGACAGGGATGGCTACACCTTC; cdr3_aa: CSVRGDRDGYTF
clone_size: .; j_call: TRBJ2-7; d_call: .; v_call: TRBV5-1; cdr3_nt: TGCGCCAGCAGCTTGGGGCCAGGGGAGACGGACGAGCAGTACTTC; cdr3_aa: CASSLGPGETDEQYF
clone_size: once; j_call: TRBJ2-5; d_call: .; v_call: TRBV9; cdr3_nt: TGTGCCAGCAGCGTAACTTCCGCCGGGAGTGAGACCCAGTACTTC; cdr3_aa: CASSVTSAGSETQYF
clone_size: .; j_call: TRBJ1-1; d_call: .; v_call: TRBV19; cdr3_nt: TGTGCCAGTAGTATTCGCGCCCGCGGGCTGGCTTTCTTT; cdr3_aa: CASSIRARGLAFF
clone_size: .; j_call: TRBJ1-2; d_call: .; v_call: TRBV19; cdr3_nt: TGTGCCAGTAGTATAGACAGAACTAACTATGGCTACACCTTC; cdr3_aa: CASSIDRTNYGYTF
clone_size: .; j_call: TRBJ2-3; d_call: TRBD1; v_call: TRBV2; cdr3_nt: TGTGCCAGTGGGACAGGGCCTGGGACAGATACGCAGTATTTT; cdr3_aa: CASGTGPGTDTQYF
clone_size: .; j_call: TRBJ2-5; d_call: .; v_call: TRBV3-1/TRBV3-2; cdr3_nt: TGTGCCAGCAGCCAATATTCTAGTCGGCAAGAGACCCAGTACTTC; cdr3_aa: CASSQYSSRQETQYF
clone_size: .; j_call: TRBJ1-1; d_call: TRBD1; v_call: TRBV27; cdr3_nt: TGTGCCAGCAGTACTCGACAGGGTTCGAATGAAGCTTTCTTT; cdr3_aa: CASSTRQGSNEAFF
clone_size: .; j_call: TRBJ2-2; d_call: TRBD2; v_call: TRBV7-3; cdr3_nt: TGTGCCAGCAGCTTATTGGGACTAGCTGGCGGGGAGCTGTTTTTT; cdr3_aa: CASSLLGLAGGELFF
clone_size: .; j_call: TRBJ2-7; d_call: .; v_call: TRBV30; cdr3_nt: TGTGCCTGGACACGGGGTGCCTACGAGCAGTACTTC; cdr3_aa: CAWTRGAYEQYF
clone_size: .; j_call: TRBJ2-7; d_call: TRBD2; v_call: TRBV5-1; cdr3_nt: TGCGCCAGCAGCCCGGGTCTCCCCGGGACTAGCGGGGGCCCCTACGAGCAGTACTTC; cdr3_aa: CASSPGLPGTSGGPYEQYF
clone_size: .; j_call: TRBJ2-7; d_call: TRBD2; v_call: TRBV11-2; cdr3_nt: TGTGCCAGCAGCCTTTGGACTAGCGGGAGATTATACGAGCAGTACTTC; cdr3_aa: CASSLWTSGRLYEQYF